The 5 T cell receptor beta chains below come from one sample, sequenced in a study of blood T cells in healthy people across ages. It was with a sample-barcoded 5' primer and a J-beta primer mix that a second PCR of roughly 6 to 12 cycles was run. TCRdb processed the 5' RACE reads anew with MiXCR; each CDR3 protein has one entry. Of 800,000 to 900,000 distinct CDR3 sequences listed, about 59% are singletons. Sequenced input: blood. The source of these receptors is a man aged 25-45 years in good health.

This clonotype showed up just a few times. The chain employs TRBV27 and TRBJ2-6; D remains ambiguous. The V gene's germline CDR1 is MNHEY and CDR2 SMNVEV (reference sequence). This CDR3 is 17 amino acids long. V lost 4 bases and J 0 bases, leaving 13 bases between the germline ends. The CDR3: CASSSPGLRSGANVLTF. CDR3 DNA: TGTGCCAGCAGTTCCCCGGGCCTCCGCTCTGGGGCCAACGTCCTGACTTTC. The entire variable domain, with the rest obtained from reference TRBV27 and TRBJ2-6, is as follows: EAQVTQNPRYLITVTGKKLTVTCSQNMNHEYMSWYRQDPGLGLRQIYYSMNVEVTDKGDVPEGYKVSRKEKRNFPLILESPSPNQTSLYFCASSSPGLRSGANVLTFGAGSRLTVL.

The gene calls are TRBV21-1 and TRBJ2-1; the table's D call, TRBD1, was not checked against the DNA. TRBV21-1 is a pseudogene segment. The CDR3 is made up of 17 amino acids. This chain's CDR3 is CASFQGGRWTLYNEQFF. The DNA of the CDR3 is TGTGCCAGCTTCCAGGGGGGGCGGTGGACTCTCTACAATGAGCAGTTCTTC.

This clonotype was detected a few times. CDR3 protein: CASSPPYQKRVHSYNEQFF. In nucleotides, the CDR3 is TGTGCCAGCAGCCCGCCCTACCAAAAGCGGGTCCACTCCTACAATGAGCAGTTCTTC. This sequence joins TRBV7-9 and TRBJ2-1, with D perhaps matching TRBD2 (6 bases). Trimming cost V 5 bases and J 0 bases, with 23 bases left between them. This CDR3 has 19 residues. Germline assignment: CDR1 SEHNR and CDR2 FQNEAQ (reference sequence).

The CDR3 DNA is TGCAGCGTTCCGGACAGGGAGGTCGATGAGCAGTTCTTC. Translation: CSVPDREVDEQFF. V and J are TRBV29-1 and TRBJ2-1; 8 bases are a match to TRBD1. V shed 5 bases, J shed 8 bases, and the junction held 8 bases outside the gene matches. In germline, CDR1 is SQVTM, CDR2 ANQGSEA. The CDR3 covers 13 residues.

This clonotype was found a few times. The chain combines TRBV9 with TRBJ2-6; D gene unclear. Germline lookup yields CDR1 SGDLS and CDR2 YYNGEE. Trimming pared 4 bases from V and 0 bases from J, leaving 11 bases between. The CDR3 runs to 16 residues. The CDR3 loop is CASSSHEASGANVLTF. The CDR3 DNA is TGTGCCAGCAGCTCCCACGAAGCCTCTGGGGCCAACGTCCTGACTTTC.